This TCR beta chain originates from a study of T-cell memory formation after mild COVID-19. About the study: TCR clusters were mostly confined to one donor each. Study-wide results and caveats: From day 15 to 85, contracting clones were balanced between CD4 and CD8, whereas later expanders leaned toward CD4+. Researchers found some responding clones in pre-infection memory, a sign that cross-reactive memory joined.

The CDR3 contains 15 residues. Germline V gene sequence: CDR1 MNHEY, CDR2 SVGAGI. Trimming shortened V by 6 bases and J by 2 bases, and 16 bases separated the two germline ends. Researchers used 5'RACE with constant-segment primers to make TCR alpha and TCR beta cDNA libraries that carry sample barcodes and UMIs. TCRdb independently ran MiXCR on the 5' RACE reads; one entry per CDR3 protein. Of roughly 300,000 distinct CDR3 sequences listed, roughly 15% are singletons. Remarks on this clonotype: The antigen remains unidentified.

This clonotype was sampled from a man younger than 30 who had mild COVID-19 (a few samples of this study predate the infection). Cell type and time point are not known. This rearrangement joins TRBV6-5 to TRBJ1-2; D is possibly TRBD1 (6 bases). The sample consisted of PBMCs or a T cell subset sorted from them (not recorded which). This CDR3 is CASSPGDPYNYGYTF. The CDR3 region has the DNA TGTGCCAGCAGCCCAGGGGATCCTTACAACTATGGCTACACCTTC.